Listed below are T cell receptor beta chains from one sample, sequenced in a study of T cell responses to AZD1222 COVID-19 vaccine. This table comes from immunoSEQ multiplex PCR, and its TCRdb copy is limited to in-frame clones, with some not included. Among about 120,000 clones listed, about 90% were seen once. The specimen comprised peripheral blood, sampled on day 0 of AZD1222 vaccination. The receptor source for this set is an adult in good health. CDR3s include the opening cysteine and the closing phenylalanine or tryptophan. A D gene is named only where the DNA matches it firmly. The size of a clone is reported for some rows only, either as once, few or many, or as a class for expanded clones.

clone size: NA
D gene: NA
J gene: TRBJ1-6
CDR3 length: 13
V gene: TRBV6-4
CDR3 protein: CASSTQWDSPLHF
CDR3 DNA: TGTGCCAGCAGTACTCAATGGGATTCACCCCTCCACTTT

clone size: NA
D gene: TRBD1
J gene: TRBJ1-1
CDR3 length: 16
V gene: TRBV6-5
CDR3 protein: CASSWDRETRNTEAFF
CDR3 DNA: TGTGCCAGCAGTTGGGACAGGGAGACGAGGAACACTGAAGCTTTCTTT

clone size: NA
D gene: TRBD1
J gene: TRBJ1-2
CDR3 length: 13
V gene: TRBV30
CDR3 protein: CACGGQGPNGYTF
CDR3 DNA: TGTGCCTGTGGAGGACAGGGACCGAATGGCTACACCTTC

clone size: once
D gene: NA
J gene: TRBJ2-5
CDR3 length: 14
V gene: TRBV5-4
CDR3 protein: CASSWGERRETQYF
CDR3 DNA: TGTGCCAGCAGCTGGGGGGAGAGGCGAGAGACCCAGTACTTC

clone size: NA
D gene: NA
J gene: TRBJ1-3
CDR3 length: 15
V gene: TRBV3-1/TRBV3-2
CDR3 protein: CASSQDPPAGNTIYF
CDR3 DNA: TGTGCCAGCAGCCAAGACCCCCCAGCTGGAAACACCATATATTTT

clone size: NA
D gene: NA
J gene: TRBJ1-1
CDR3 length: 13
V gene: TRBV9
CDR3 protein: CASSVGAHTEAFF
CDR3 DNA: TGTGCCAGCAGCGTAGGGGCTCACACTGAAGCTTTCTTT

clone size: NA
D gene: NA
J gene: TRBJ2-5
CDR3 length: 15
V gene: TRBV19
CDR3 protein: CASSKQGGLQETQYF
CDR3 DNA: TGTGCCAGTAGTAAACAGGGAGGGTTACAAGAGACCCAGTACTTC

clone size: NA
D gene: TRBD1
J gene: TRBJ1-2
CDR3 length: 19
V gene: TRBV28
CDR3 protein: CASSLVGGMGTGANYGYTF
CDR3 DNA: TGTGCCAGCAGTTTAGTGGGAGGGATGGGGACAGGGGCTAACTATGGCTACACCTTC

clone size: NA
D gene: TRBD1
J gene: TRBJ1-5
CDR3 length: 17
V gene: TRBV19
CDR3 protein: CASIGRQGEQVMQPQHF
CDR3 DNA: TGTGCCAGTATAGGGCGGCAGGGGGAACAGGTCATGCAGCCCCAGCATTTT

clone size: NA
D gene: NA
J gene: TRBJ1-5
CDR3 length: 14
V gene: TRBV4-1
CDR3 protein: CASSQGELYQPQHF
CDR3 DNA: TGCGCCAGCAGCCAAGGGGAATTGTATCAGCCCCAGCATTTT

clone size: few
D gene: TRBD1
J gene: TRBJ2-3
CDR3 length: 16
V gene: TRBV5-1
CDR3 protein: CASSPYLGQSTDTQYF
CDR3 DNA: TGCGCCAGCAGCCCATACTTGGGACAGAGCACAGATACGCAGTATTTT

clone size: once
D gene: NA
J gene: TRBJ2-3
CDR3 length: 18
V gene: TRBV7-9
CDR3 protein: CASSRSVGGRLRTDTQYF
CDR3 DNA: TGTGCCAGCAGCCGTAGCGTTGGCGGGCGTCTCCGCACAGATACGCAGTATTTT

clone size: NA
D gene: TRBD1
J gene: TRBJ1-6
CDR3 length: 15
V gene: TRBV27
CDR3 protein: CASSRTDRGNSPLHF
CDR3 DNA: TGTGCCAGCAGCCGAACGGACAGGGGGAATTCACCCCTCCACTTT

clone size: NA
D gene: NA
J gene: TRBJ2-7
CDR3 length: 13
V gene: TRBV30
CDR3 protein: CAWSRTVVNEQYF
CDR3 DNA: TGTGCCTGGAGTCGGACAGTGGTCAACGAGCAGTACTTC

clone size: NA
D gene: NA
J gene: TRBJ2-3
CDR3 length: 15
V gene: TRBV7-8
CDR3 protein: CASSLDRASTDTQYF
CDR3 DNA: TGTGCCAGCAGCTTAGACAGGGCCAGCACAGATACGCAGTATTTT

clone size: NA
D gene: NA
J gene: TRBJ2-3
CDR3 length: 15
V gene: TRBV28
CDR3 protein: CASSLYGGSTDTQYF
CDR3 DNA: TGTGCCAGCAGTTTATATGGCGGAAGCACAGATACGCAGTATTTT

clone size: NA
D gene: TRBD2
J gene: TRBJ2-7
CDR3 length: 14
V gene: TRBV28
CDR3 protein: CASSLTSDSYEQYF
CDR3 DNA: TGTGCCAGCAGTCTGACTAGCGACTCCTACGAGCAGTACTTC

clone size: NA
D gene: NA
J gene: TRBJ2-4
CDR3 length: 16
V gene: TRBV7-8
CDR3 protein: CASSLGGQGAKNIQYF
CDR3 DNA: TGTGCCAGCAGCTTGGGTGGGCAGGGAGCCAAAAACATTCAGTACTTC

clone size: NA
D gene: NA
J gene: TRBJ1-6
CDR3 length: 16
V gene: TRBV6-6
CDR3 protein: CASSYGGGSYNSPLHF
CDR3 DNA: TGTGCCAGCAGTTACGGGGGAGGGTCCTATAATTCACCCCTCCACTTT

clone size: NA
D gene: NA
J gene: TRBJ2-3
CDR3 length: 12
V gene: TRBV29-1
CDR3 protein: CSVDPAADTQYF
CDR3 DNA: TGCAGCGTTGATCCGGCGGCAGATACGCAGTATTTT

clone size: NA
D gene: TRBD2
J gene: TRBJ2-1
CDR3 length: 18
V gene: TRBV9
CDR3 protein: CASSVYRLAGLNFNEQFF
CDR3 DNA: TGTGCCAGCAGCGTTTATCGACTAGCGGGATTAAATTTCAATGAGCAGTTCTTC

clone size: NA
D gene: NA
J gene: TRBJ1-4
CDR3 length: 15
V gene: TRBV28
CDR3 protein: CASSPSGLTNEKLFF
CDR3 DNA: TGTGCCAGCAGTCCCTCCGGTTTAACTAATGAAAAACTGTTTTTT

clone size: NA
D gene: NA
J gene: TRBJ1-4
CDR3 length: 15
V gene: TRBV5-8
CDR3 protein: CASSFPGKGGEKLFF
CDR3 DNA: TGTGCCAGCAGCTTCCCCGGCAAAGGGGGTGAAAAACTGTTTTTT

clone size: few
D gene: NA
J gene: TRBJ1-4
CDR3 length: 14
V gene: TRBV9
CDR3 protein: CASSPGGSREKLFF
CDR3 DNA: TGTGCCAGCAGCCCGGGAGGCAGTCGGGAAAAACTGTTTTTT

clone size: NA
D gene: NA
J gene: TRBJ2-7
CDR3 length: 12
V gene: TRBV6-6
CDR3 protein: CATGSGSYEQYF
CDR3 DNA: TGTGCCACGGGGTCCGGCTCCTACGAGCAGTACTTC

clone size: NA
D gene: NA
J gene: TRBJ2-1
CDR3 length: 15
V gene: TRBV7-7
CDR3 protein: CASSLAPGNHNEQFF
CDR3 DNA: TGTGCCAGCAGCTTAGCCCCCGGCAACCACAATGAGCAGTTCTTC

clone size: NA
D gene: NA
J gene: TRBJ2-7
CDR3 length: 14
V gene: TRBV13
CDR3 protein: CASSRGTTPGEQYF
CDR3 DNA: TGTGCCAGCAGTAGGGGGACCACCCCGGGGGAGCAGTACTTC

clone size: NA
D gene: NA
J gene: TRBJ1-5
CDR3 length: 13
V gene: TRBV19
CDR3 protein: CASSIEVYQPQHF
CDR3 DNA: TGTGCCAGTAGTATTGAGGTTTATCAGCCCCAGCATTTT

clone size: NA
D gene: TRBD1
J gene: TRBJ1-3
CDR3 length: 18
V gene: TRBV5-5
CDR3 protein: CASSLMLGGEGSGNTIYF
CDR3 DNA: TGTGCCAGCAGCTTGATGTTAGGGGGCGAGGGCTCTGGAAACACCATATATTTT

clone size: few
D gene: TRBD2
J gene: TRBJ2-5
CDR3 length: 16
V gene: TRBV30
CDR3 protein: CAWRPYSGANQETQYF
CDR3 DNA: TGTGCCTGGAGGCCCTATAGCGGGGCGAACCAAGAGACCCAGTACTTC

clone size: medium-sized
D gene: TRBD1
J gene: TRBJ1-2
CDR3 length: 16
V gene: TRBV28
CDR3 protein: CASRDHQGANNYGYTF
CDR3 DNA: TGTGCCAGCAGAGACCACCAGGGGGCTAATAACTATGGCTACACCTTC

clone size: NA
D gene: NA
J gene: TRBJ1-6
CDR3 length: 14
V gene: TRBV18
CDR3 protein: CASSPPGPNSPLHF
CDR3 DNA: TGTGCCAGCTCACCACCAGGTCCTAATTCACCCCTCCACTTT

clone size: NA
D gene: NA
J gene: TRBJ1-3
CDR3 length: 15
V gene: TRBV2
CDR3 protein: CASSPGLIGGNTIYF
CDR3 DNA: TGTGCCAGCAGTCCCGGGTTAATCGGGGGAAACACCATATATTTT

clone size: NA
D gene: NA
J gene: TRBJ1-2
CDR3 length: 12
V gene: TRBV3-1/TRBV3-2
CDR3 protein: CASSLAAYGYTF
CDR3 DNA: TGTGCCAGCAGCCTTGCTGCCTATGGCTACACCTTC

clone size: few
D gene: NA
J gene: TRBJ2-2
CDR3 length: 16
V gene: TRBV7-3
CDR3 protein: CASSLHNLANPGELFF
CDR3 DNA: TGTGCCAGCAGCTTGCACAACCTAGCGAACCCCGGGGAGCTGTTTTTT

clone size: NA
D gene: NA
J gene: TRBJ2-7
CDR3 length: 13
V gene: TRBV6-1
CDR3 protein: CASSETQTYEQYF
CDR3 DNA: TGTGCCAGCAGTGAGACCCAGACCTACGAGCAGTACTTC

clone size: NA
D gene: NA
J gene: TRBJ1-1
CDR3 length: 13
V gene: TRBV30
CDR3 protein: CAWSTTGNTEAFF
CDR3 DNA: TGTGCCTGGAGTACAACTGGGAACACTGAAGCTTTCTTT

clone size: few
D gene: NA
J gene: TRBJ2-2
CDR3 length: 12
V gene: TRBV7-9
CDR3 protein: CASEGRTGELFF
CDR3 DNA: TGTGCCAGCGAAGGGCGAACCGGGGAGCTGTTTTTT

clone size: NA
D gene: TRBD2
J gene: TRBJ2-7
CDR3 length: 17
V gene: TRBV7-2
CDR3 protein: CASSLIGSSGGAYEQYF
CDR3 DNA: TGTGCCAGCAGCTTAATAGGTTCTAGCGGGGGGGCTTACGAGCAGTACTTC

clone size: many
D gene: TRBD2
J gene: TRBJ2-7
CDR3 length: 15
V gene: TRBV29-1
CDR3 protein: CSVETLAGSSYEQYF
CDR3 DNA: TGCAGCGTTGAAACCCTAGCGGGTAGCTCCTACGAGCAGTACTTC

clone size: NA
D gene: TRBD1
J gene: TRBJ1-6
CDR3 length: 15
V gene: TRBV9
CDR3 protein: CASSPPGQGSSPLHF
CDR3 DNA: TGTGCCAGCAGCCCACCGGGACAGGGGTCTTCACCCCTCCACTTT

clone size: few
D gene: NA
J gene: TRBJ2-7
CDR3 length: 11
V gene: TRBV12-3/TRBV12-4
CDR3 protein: CASSLARDTFF
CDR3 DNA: TGTGCCAGCAGTTTAGCGAGGGACACCTTCTTC

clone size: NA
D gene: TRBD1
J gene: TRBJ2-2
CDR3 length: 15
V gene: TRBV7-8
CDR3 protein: CASSPYRGETGELFF
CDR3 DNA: TGTGCCAGCAGCCCATACAGGGGAGAGACCGGGGAGCTGTTTTTT

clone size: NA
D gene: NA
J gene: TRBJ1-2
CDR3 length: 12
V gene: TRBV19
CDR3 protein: CASRRGGGGYTF
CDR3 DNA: TGTGCCTCCCGGCGGGGGGGAGGTGGCTACACCTTC

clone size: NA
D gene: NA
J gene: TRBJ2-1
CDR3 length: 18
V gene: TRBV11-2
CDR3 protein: CASSLEMTFRKGYNEQFF
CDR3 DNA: TGTGCCAGCAGCTTAGAAATGACTTTTAGAAAGGGGTACAATGAGCAGTTCTTC

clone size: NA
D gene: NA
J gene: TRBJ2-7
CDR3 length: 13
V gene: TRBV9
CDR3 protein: CASSVGPAYEQYF
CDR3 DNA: TGTGCCAGCAGCGTGGGACCAGCTTACGAGCAGTACTTC

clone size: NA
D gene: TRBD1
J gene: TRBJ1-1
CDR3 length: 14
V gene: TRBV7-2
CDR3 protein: CASSPGQGFPEAFF
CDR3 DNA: TGTGCCAGCAGCCCTGGACAGGGATTCCCTGAAGCTTTCTTT

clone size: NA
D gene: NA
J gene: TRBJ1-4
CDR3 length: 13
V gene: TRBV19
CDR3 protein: CASRPAGTEKLFF
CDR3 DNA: TGTGCCAGTAGGCCCGCGGGAACTGAAAAACTGTTTTTT

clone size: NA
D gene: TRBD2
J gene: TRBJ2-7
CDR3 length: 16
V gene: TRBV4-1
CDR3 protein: CASSPRTSGSWNEQYF
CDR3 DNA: TGCGCCAGCAGCCCCCGGACTAGCGGGAGCTGGAACGAGCAGTACTTC

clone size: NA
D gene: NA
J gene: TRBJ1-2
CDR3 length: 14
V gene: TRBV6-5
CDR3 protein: CASSPQETNYGYTF
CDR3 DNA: TGTGCCAGCAGCCCACAGGAAACCAACTATGGCTACACCTTC

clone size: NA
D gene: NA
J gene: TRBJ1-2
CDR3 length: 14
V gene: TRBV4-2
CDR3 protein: CASSQGSLGGGYTF
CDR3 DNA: TGTGCCAGCAGCCAGGGGTCCCTCGGGGGGGGCTACACCTTC

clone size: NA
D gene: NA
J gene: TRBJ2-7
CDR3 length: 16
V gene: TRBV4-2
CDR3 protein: CASSQSTGTDSYEQYF
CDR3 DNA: TGTGCCAGCAGCCAGTCGACCGGGACGGACTCCTACGAGCAGTACTTC

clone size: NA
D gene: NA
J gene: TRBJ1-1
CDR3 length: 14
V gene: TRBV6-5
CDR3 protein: CASSPTDTNTEAFF
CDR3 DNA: TGTGCCAGCAGTCCCACGGACACCAACACTGAAGCTTTCTTT

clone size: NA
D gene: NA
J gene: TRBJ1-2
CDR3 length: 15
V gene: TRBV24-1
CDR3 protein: CATSDTGGNKGGYTF
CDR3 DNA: TGTGCCACCAGCGATACCGGGGGGAACAAGGGTGGCTACACCTTC

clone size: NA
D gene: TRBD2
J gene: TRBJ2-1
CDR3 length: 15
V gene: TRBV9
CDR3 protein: CASSATSGGANEQFF
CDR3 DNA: TGTGCCAGCAGCGCGACTAGCGGGGGGGCGAATGAGCAGTTCTTC

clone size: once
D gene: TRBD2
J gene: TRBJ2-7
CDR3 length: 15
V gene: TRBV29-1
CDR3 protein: CSVVSLGLGAYEQYF
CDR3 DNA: TGCAGCGTTGTGAGTTTGGGACTAGGGGCCTACGAGCAGTACTTC

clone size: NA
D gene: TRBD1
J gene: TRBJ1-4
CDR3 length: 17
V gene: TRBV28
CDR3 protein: CASSSRQGVGTNEKLFF
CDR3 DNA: TGTGCCAGCAGTTCGCGACAGGGGGTAGGAACTAATGAAAAACTGTTTTTT

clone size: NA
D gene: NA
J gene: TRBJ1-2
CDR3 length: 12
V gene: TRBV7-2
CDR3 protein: CASSLNKNGYTF
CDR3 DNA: TGTGCCAGCAGCTTGAACAAGAATGGCTACACCTTC

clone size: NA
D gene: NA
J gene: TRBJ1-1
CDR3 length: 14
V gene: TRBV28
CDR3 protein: CASSSEGGRAEAFF
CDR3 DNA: TGTGCCAGCAGTTCGGAGGGGGGTCGAGCTGAAGCTTTCTTT